This TCR beta chain stems from a study of T-cell reconstitution after alpha-beta-depleted transplantation in children. Between the trimmed V and J ends, which lost 8 bases and 5 bases, there was a span of 9 bases. Germline V gives CDR1 LNHNV, CDR2 YYDKDF (reference sequence). The CDR3 is made up of 12 amino acids. Unique molecular identifiers featured in how the TCRbeta library was prepared. From the PCR reads, TCRdb called clonotypes with MiXCR, one entry per CDR3 protein. The data contain around 71,000 distinct CDR3 sequences, 7% to 8% of them seen just once; the ten biggest clones take up 2.5%. This chain joins TRBV15 and TRBJ2-2; D ambiguous. This clonotype originated in a human donor who donated a stem cell graft to a child with acute lymphoblastic leukemia. The material sequenced was PBMCs from the stem cell graft donor, taken from the stem cell graft. DNA for the CDR3: TGTGCCACCCTTCTAGAGACCGGGGAGCTGTTTTTT. Encoded protein: CATLLETGELFF.